Following are 9 T cell receptor beta chains from one sample sequenced in a study of T cell responses to AZD1222 COVID-19 vaccine. Generated by immunoSEQ multiplex PCR, the TCRdb table keeps only in-frame clones and is missing some. The sample records 150,000 to 200,000 clones, 88% being singletons. Material: peripheral blood, obtained 28 days after the second AZD1222 dose. All receptors derive from an adult who received the AZD1222 COVID-19 vaccine.

The rearrangement uses TRBV9 and TRBJ1-1; no firm D call. The germline CDR1 and CDR2 sequences are SGDLS and YYNGEE. This CDR3 region has 14 residues. V gave up 1 base and J gave up 3 bases, with 10 bases separating them. DNA of the CDR3: TGTGCCAGCAGCGTAAGATATCGGGACACTGAAGCTTTCTTT. The encoded protein is CASSVRYRDTEAFF.

V usage is TRBV6-5 and J usage is TRBJ1-6; D not resolved. CDR1 and CDR2 (germline): MNHEY, SVGAGI. Between the trimmed V and J ends, which lost 5 bases and 11 bases, there was a span of 16 bases. There are 14 residues in the CDR3. CDR3 in amino acids: CASSPRPTGAPLHF. As DNA, the CDR3 is TGTGCCAGCAGTCCCCGGCCCACCGGGGCACCCCTCCACTTT.

The chain is built from TRBV5-1 and TRBJ2-7, with D hard to call. Trimming stripped 4 bases from V and 5 bases from J, with 19 bases between. Germline CDR1 and CDR2: SGHRS and YFSETQ. The CDR3 totals 15 residues. CDR3 in amino acids: CASSLSLSDPDEQYF. As DNA, the CDR3 is TGCGCCAGCAGCCTAAGCCTATCGGATCCTGACGAGCAGTACTTC.

This chain connects TRBV7-3 to TRBJ2-2; 16 bases align to TRBD2. Germline-derived CDR1 and CDR2 are SGHTA and FQGTGA. The CDR3 spans 18 residues. V lost 5 bases to trimming and J lost 6 bases; unmatched junction nucleotides: 9. CDR3 DNA sequence: TGTGCCAGCAGCCGGAGGGGACTAGCGGGAGGGTCGGCCGGGGAGCTGTTTTTT. Its translation: CASSRRGLAGGSAGELFF.

The chain is built from TRBV2 and TRBJ1-5, with TRBD1 matching 8 bases. Losses at the gene ends were 7 bases for V and 0 bases for J; bases not matched to a gene: 5. The CDR3 sequence is 15 residues long. Germline V gene sequence: CDR1 SNHLY, CDR2 FYNNEI. The CDR3 protein is CASNPGQASNQPQHF. CDR3 in DNA: TGTGCCAGCAACCCGGGACAGGCTAGCAATCAGCCCCAGCATTTT.

CDR3 nucleotides: TGCGCCAGCAGCCAAGATATTGGTGGAGATACGCAGTATTTT. This encodes CASSQDIGGDTQYF. The gene calls are TRBV4-3 and TRBJ2-3; D uncertain. The CDR3 has 14 amino acids. Germline CDR1 and CDR2: LGHNA and YSLEER. The ends were cut back, 0 bases at V and 5 bases at J, with 9 bases in the middle.

About this clone: This specimen includes other DNA sequences encoding the same CDR3. The V gene is TRBV18, the J gene TRBJ2-5; no reliable D call. The germline gives CDR1 KGHSH, CDR2 LQKENI. V was trimmed by 3 bases and J by 2 bases, leaving 7 bases between them. CDR3 size: 13 residues. Here the CDR3 reads CASSPPSQETQYF. The CDR3 coding sequence is TGTGCCAGCTCACCCCCTAGTCAAGAGACCCAGTACTTC.

This chain uses TRBV27 with TRBJ2-7; TRBD2 matches 7 bases. J gave up 5 bases and V 5 bases, and 9 bases lay outside the gene matches. The CDR3 is 14 amino acids. Looked up from germline, CDR1 is MNHEY and CDR2 is SMNVEV (reference sequence). CDR3 in amino acids: CASSDRRENHEQYF. Written as DNA, the CDR3 is TGTGCCAGCAGTGATCGGCGGGAGAACCACGAGCAGTACTTC.

V gene TRBV6-1 combines with J gene TRBJ1-4; 8 nucleotides align to TRBD1. The CDR3 is 15 residues long. Germline trimming cut 3 bases from V and 6 bases from J; bases unmatched to any gene: 6. The germline CDR1 and CDR2 sequences are MNHNS and SASEGT. In DNA form, the CDR3 reads TGTGCCAGCAGTGACGCAGGGGGCGCGTATGAAAAACTGTTTTTT. It is translated as CASSDAGGAYEKLFF.